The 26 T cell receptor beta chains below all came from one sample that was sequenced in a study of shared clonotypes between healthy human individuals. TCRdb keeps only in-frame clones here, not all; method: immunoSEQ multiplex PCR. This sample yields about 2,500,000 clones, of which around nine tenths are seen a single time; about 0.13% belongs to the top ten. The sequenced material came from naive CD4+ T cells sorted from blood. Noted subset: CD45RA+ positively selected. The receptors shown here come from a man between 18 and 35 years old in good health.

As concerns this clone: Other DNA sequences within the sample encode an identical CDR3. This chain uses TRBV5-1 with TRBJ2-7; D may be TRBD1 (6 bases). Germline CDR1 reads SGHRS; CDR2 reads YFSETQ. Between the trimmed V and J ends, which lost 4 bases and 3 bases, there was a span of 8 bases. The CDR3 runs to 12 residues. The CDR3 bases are TGCGCCAGCAGCCTACAGGGCTACGAGCAGTACTTC. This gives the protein CASSLQGYEQYF.

The CDR3 here is CASSRLPGTGELFF. CDR3 bases: TGTGCCAGCAGCCGGCTTCCTGGCACCGGGGAGCTGTTTTTT. The gene calls are TRBV11-2 and TRBJ2-2, with D uncertain. The germline CDR1 and CDR2 sequences are SGHAT and FQNNGV. The CDR3 has 14 amino acids. The V end was cut by 5 bases, the J end by 4 bases, with 11 bases between.

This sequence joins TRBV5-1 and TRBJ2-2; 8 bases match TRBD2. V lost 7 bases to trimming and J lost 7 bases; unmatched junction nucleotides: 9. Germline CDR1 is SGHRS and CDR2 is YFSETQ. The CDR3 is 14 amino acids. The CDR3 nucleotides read TGCGCCAGCGGGGAGAGAACTAGCGGCGGGGAGCTGTTTTTT. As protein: CASGERTSGGELFF.

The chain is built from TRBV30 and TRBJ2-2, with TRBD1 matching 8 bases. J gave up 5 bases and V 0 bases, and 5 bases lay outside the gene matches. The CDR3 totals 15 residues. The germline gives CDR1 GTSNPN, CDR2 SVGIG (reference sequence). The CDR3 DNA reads TGTGCCTGGAGTGTAGACAGGGGAAGGACCGGGGAGCTGTTTTTT. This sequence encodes CAWSVDRGRTGELFF. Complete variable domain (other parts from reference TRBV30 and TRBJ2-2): SQTIHQWPATLVQPVGSPLSLECTVEGTSNPNLYWYRQAAGRGLQLLFYSVGIGQISSEVPQNLSASRPQDRQFILSSKKLLLSDSGFYLCAWSVDRGRTGELFFGEGSRLTVL.

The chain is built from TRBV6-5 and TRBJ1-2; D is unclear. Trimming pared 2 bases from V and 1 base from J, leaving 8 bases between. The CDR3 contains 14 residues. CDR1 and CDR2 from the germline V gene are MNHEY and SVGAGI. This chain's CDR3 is CASSYAEGNYGYTF. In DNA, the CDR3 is TGTGCCAGCAGTTACGCGGAGGGTAACTATGGCTACACCTTC.

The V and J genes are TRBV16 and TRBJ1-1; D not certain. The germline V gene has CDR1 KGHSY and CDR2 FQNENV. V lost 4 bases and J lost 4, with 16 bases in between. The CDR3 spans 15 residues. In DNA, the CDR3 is TGTGCCAGCAGCCCCGGGTCCCTTTTGGGCACTGAAGCTTTCTTT. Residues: CASSPGSLLGTEAFF.

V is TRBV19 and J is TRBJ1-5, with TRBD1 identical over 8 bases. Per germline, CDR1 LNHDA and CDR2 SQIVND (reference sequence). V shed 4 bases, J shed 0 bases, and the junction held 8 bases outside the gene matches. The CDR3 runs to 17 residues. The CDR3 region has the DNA TGTGCCAGTAGTAACTTGGGGACAGGCTATAGCAATCAGCCCCAGCATTTT. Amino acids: CASSNLGTGYSNQPQHF.

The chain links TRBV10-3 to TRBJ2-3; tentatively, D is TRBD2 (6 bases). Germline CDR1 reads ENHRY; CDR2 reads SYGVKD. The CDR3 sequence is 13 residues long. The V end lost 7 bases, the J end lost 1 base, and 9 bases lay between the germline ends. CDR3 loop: CAITGEGTDTQYF. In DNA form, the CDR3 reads TGTGCCATCACGGGGGAGGGCACAGATACGCAGTATTTT.

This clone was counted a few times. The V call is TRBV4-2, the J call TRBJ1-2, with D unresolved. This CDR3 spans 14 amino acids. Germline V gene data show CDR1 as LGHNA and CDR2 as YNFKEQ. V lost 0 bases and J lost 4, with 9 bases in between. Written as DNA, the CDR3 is TGTGCCAGCAGCCAAGAAGGCCAATCCTATGGCTACACCTTC. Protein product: CASSQEGQSYGYTF.

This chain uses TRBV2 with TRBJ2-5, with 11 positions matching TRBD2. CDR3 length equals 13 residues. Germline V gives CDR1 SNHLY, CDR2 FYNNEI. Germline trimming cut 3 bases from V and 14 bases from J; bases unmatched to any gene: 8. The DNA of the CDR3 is TGTGCCAGCAGTGAGTCTAGCGGGAGGAGGGTATACTTC. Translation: CASSESSGRRVYF.

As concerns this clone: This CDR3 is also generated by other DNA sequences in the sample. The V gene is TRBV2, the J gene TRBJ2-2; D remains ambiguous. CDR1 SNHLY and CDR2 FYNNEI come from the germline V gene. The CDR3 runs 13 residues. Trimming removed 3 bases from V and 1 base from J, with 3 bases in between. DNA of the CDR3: TGTGCCAGCAGTGACGGGAACACCGGGGAGCTGTTTTTT. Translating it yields CASSDGNTGELFF.

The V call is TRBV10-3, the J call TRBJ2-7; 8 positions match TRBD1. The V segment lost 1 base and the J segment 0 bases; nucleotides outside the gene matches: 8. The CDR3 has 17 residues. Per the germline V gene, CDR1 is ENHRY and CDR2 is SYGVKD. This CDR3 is CAISELAGTGDSYEQYF. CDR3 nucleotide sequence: TGTGCCATCAGTGAGTTAGCCGGGACAGGCGACTCCTACGAGCAGTACTTC.

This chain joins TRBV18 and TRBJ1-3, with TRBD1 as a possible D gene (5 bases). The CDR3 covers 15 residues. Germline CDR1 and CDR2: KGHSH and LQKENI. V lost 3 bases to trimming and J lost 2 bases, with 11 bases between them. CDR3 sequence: CASSPGPGTGNTIYF. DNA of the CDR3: TGTGCCAGCTCACCGGGGCCGGGAACTGGAAACACCATATATTTT.

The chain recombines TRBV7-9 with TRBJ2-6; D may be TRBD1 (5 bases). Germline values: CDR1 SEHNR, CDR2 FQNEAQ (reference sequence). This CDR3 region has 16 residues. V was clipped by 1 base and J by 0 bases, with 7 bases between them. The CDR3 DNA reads TGTGCCAGCAGCTTAGAGGGGATCTCTGGGGCCAACGTCCTGACTTTC. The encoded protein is CASSLEGISGANVLTF.

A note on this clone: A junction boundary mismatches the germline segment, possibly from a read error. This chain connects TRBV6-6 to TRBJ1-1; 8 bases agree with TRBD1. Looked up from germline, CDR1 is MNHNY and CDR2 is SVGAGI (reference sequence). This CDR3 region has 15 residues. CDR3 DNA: TGTGCCAGCAGTTACCTTAGGACAGGGAACCCTGAAGCTTTCTTT. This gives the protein CASSYLRTGNPEAFF.

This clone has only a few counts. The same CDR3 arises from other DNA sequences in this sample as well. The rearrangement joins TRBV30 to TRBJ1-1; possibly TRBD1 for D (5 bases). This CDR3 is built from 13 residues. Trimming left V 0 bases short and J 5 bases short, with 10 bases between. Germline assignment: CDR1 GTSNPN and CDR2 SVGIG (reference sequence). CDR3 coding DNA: TGTGCCTGGAGTGTACGTCGGGGGACTGAAGCTTTCTTT. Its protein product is CAWSVRRGTEAFF. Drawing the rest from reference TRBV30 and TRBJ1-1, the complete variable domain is SQTIHQWPATLVQPVGSPLSLECTVEGTSNPNLYWYRQAAGRGLQLLFYSVGIGQISSEVPQNLSASRPQDRQFILSSKKLLLSDSGFYLCAWSVRRGTEAFFGQGTRLTVV.

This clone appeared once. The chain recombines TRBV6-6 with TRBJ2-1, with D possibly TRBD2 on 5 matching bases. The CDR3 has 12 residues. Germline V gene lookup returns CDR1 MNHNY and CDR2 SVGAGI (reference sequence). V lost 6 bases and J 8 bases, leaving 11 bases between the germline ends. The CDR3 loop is CASRGVPDEQFF. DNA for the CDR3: TGTGCCAGCAGGGGAGTTCCCGATGAGCAGTTCTTC.

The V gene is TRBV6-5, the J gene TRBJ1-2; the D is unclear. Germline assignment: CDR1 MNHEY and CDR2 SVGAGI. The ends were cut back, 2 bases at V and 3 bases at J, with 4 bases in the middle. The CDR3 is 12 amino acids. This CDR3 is CASSYRDYGYTF. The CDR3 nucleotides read TGTGCCAGCAGTTACAGAGACTATGGCTACACCTTC.

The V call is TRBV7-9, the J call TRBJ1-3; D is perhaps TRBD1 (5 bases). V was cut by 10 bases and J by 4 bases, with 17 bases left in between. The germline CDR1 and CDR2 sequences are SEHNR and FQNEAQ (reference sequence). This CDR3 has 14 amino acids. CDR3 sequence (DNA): TGTGCCATGGGTTCTCAGGGTTCGGGAAACACCATATATTTT. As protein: CAMGSQGSGNTIYF.

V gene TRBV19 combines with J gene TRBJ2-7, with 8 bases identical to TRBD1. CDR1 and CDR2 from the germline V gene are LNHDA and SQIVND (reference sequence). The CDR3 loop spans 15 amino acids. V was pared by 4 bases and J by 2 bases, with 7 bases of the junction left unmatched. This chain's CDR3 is CASSTQTGATYEQYF. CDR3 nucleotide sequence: TGTGCCAGTAGTACTCAGACAGGGGCGACCTACGAGCAGTACTTC.

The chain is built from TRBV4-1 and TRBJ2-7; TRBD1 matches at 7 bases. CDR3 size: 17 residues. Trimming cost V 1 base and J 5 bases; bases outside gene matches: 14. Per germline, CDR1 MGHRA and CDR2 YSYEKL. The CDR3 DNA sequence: TGCGCCAGCAGCCAAGGTGGCCTAAGCGACAGGGCTCACGAGCAGTACTTC. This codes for CASSQGGLSDRAHEQYF.

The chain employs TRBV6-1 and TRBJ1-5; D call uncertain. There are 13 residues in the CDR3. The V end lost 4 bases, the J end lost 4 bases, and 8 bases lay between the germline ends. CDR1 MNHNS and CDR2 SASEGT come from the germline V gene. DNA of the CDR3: TGTGCCAGCAGTGGACGGGAAAATCAGCCCCAGCATTTT. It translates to CASSGRENQPQHF.

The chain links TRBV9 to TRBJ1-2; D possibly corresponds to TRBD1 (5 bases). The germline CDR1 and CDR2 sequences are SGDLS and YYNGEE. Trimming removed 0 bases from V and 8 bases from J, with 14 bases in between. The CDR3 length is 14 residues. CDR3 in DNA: TGTGCCAGCAGCGTAGAGGGGAGAGGGGCCGGCTACACCTTC. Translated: CASSVEGRGAGYTF.

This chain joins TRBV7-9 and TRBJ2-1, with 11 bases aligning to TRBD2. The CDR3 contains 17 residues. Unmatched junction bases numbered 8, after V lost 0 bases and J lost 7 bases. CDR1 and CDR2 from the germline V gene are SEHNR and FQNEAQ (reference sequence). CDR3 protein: CASSLASGRALGNEQFF. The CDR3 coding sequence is TGTGCCAGCAGCTTAGCTAGCGGGAGGGCCTTAGGGAATGAGCAGTTCTTC.

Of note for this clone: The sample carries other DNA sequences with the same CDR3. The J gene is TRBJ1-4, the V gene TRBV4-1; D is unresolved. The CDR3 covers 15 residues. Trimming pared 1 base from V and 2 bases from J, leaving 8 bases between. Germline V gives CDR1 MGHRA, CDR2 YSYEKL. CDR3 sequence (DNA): TGCGCCAGCAGCCAAGGAGTGGGGACTAATGAAAAACTGTTTTTT. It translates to CASSQGVGTNEKLFF.

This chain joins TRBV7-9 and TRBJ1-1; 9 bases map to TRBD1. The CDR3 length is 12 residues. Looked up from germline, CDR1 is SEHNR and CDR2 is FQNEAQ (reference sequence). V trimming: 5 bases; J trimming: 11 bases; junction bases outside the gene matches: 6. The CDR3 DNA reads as TGTGCCAGCAGCGCCGAACAGGGGGCGGCTTTCTTT. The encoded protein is CASSAEQGAAFF.